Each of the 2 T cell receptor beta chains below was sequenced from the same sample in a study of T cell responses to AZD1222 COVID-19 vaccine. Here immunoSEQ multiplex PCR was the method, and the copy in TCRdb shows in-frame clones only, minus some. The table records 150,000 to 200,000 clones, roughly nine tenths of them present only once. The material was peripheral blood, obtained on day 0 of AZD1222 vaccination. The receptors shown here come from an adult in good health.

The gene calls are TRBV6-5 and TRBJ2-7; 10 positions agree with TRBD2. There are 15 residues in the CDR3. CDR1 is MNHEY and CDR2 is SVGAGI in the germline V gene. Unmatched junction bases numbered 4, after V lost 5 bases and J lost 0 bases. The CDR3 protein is CASSRERGGSYEQYV. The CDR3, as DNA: TGTGCCAGCAGTCGAGAGCGGGGGGGCTCCTACGAGCAGTACGTC.

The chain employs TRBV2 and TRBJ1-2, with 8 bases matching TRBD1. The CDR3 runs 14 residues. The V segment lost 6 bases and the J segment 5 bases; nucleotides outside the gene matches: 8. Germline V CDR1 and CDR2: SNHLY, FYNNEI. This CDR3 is CASSSDRGSYGYTF. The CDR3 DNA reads TGTGCCAGCAGCTCAGACAGGGGATCATATGGCTACACCTTC.